The 26 T cell receptor beta chains listed next were all sequenced from one sample in a study of T cell responses to AZD1222 COVID-19 vaccine. Profiled with immunoSEQ multiplex PCR; TCRdb holds only in-frame clones, not every one. The sample includes about 88,000 clones, approximately 90% of them seen just once. The input for sequencing was peripheral blood, taken on day 0 of AZD1222 vaccination. The receptors were sampled from an adult in good health.

V gene TRBV6-5 combines with J gene TRBJ1-2, with 7 bases lining up with TRBD1. V shed 8 bases and J 4 bases; nucleotides not matched to a gene: 7. CDR3 length equals 13 residues. The germline V gene has CDR1 MNHEY and CDR2 SVGAGI. This CDR3 is CASGRGRFYGYTF. CDR3 coding DNA: TGTGCCAGCGGTAGGGGGCGTTTCTATGGCTACACCTTC.

V gene TRBV6-5 combines with J gene TRBJ2-5; 10 bases are shared with TRBD2. The CDR3 is made up of 15 amino acids. V gave up 7 bases and J gave up 5 bases; unmatched junction bases: 10. Germline CDR1 and CDR2: MNHEY and SVGAGI. The CDR3 region is CASTGLAGVQETQYF. The CDR3 bases are TGTGCCAGCACAGGGCTAGCGGGAGTGCAGGAGACCCAGTACTTC.

This rearrangement joins TRBV19 to TRBJ1-1, with D maybe TRBD1 (6 bases). CDR1 and CDR2 from the germline V gene are LNHDA and SQIVND (reference sequence). CDR3 length equals 13 residues. The V gene lost 7 bases and the J gene lost 3 bases, with 12 bases spanning the gap. In DNA, the CDR3 is TGTGCCAGTATTGGACAGATGGACACTGAAGCTTTCTTT. Its protein is CASIGQMDTEAFF.

The chain combines TRBV5-1 with TRBJ2-1, with 10 bases matching TRBD2. The CDR3 is 18 residues long. The germline V gene has CDR1 SGHRS and CDR2 YFSETQ. The trim removed 2 bases at V and 9 bases at J, leaving 17 bases unmatched. In DNA, the CDR3 is TGCGCCAGCAGCTTCGGACTAGCGGATATATCACTCGGAGGTGAGCAGTTCTTC. Its protein is CASSFGLADISLGGEQFF.

The chain employs TRBV15 and TRBJ2-5; D unresolved. V was pared by 0 bases and J by 7 bases, with 15 bases between. The CDR3 covers 15 residues. The V gene's germline CDR1 is LNHNV and CDR2 YYDKDF (reference sequence). The CDR3 reads CATSRDTDLMGTQYF. The CDR3, as DNA: TGTGCCACCAGCAGAGATACGGACCTTATGGGGACCCAGTACTTC.

The chain combines TRBV18 with TRBJ1-4, with TRBD1 matching over 9 bases. The CDR3 extends over 14 amino acids. V trimming: 6 bases; J trimming: 7 bases; junction bases outside the gene matches: 6. CDR1 KGHSH and CDR2 LQKENI come from the germline V gene. As DNA, the CDR3 is TGTGCCAGCTCCACAGGGGGCGCGGGTGAAAAACTGTTTTTT. It codes for CASSTGGAGEKLFF. The complete variable domain, with remaining parts taken from reference TRBV18 and TRBJ1-4, reads NAGVMQNPRHLVRRRGQEARLRCSPMKGHSHVYWYRQLPEEGLKFMVYLQKENIIDESGMPKERFSAEFPKEGPSILRIQQVVRGDSAAYFCASSTGGAGEKLFFGSGTQLSVL.

The CDR3 loop reads CASSQDPAASSYNEQFF. DNA of the CDR3: TGTGCCAGCAGCCAAGATCCAGCGGCAAGCTCCTACAATGAGCAGTTCTTC. This rearrangement joins TRBV4-2 to TRBJ2-1, with D tentatively TRBD2 (5 bases). CDR1 and CDR2 from the germline V gene are LGHNA and YNFKEQ. V was trimmed by 0 bases and J by 0 bases, leaving 12 bases between them. This CDR3 comprises 17 residues.

The genes are TRBV7-7 and TRBJ2-2, with D perhaps matching TRBD1 (5 bases). There are 13 residues in the CDR3. The germline gives CDR1 SSHAT, CDR2 FNYEAQ (reference sequence). V lost 5 bases to trimming and J lost 5 bases, with 9 bases between them. The chain's CDR3 is CASSDQGTGELFF. CDR3 sequence (DNA): TGTGCCAGCAGCGATCAGGGTACCGGGGAGCTGTTTTTT.

V gene TRBV27 combines with J gene TRBJ1-2; possibly TRBD1 for D (6 bases). The germline gives CDR1 MNHEY, CDR2 SMNVEV (reference sequence). CDR3 size: 15 residues. The V and J ends lost 2 bases and 8 bases respectively, with 18 bases between them. DNA for the CDR3: TGTGCCAGCAGTTTAGGAGCAGGGGTCATTCGGGGCTACACCTTC. Amino acids: CASSLGAGVIRGYTF.

The rearrangement links TRBV7-9 to TRBJ2-2; 10 nucleotides align to TRBD1. Germline loops: CDR1 SEHNR, CDR2 FQNEAQ (reference sequence). The length of the CDR3 is 19 residues. V shed 3 bases and J 6 bases; nucleotides not matched to a gene: 16. CDR3 in DNA: TGTGCCAGCAGCTTGCGGGGACAGGGGACCTCTAGGTCTTCCGGGGAGCTGTTTTTT. This translates into CASSLRGQGTSRSSGELFF. Filled out from reference TRBV7-9 and TRBJ2-2, the complete variable domain reads DTGVSQNPRHKITKRGQNVTFRCDPISEHNRLYWYRQTLGQGPEFLTYFQNEAQLEKSRLLSDRFSAERPKGSFSTLEIQRTEQGDSAMYLCASSLRGQGTSRSSGELFFGEGSRLTVL.

The rearrangement links TRBV18 to TRBJ2-7; D is tentatively TRBD1 or TRBD2 (5 bases each). V was clipped by 3 bases and J by 7 bases, with 13 bases between them. The germline V gene has CDR1 KGHSH and CDR2 LQKENI. The CDR3 has 13 residues. CDR3 residues: CASSPGDLSEQYF. The CDR3 DNA is TGTGCCAGCTCACCCGGGGACCTTTCTGAGCAGTACTTC.

The chain combines TRBV29-1 with TRBJ1-1, with 8 bases that match TRBD1. V shed 7 bases and J 4 bases; nucleotides not matched to a gene: 8. The CDR3 consists of 13 residues. Germline CDR1 and CDR2: SQVTM and ANQGSEA. The CDR3 coding sequence is TGCAGCGCCGGTCAGGGGGCCCGCACTGAAGCTTTCTTT. It is translated as CSAGQGARTEAFF.

The chain links TRBV19 to TRBJ2-3; the match to TRBD2 covers 7 bases. CDR3 length equals 16 residues. V was clipped by 3 bases and J by 3 bases; unmatched bases: 9. The germline V gene encodes CDR1 LNHDA and CDR2 SQIVND (reference sequence). CDR3 bases: TGTGCCAGTAGTATTCTTCCCGGACTAGTAACAGATACGCAGTATTTT. Its protein product is CASSILPGLVTDTQYF.

The CDR3, as DNA: TGTGCCAGCAGTTACAGGGGGCTCATGAACACTGAAGCTTTCTTT. Its translation is CASSYRGLMNTEAFF. The genes are TRBV6-2 or TRBV6-3 and TRBJ1-1; 7 bases fit TRBD1. The CDR3 extends over 15 amino acids. V dropped 2 bases and J dropped 0; count of bases not matched to a gene: 3. Germline-derived CDR1 and CDR2 are MNHEY and SVGEGT.

This sequence joins TRBV5-4 and TRBJ1-1; 7 nucleotides agree with TRBD1. The germline V gene has CDR1 SGHNT and CDR2 YYREEE (reference sequence). Germline trimming cut 4 bases from V and 1 base from J; bases unmatched to any gene: 4. The length of the CDR3 is 14 residues. Written as DNA, the CDR3 is TGTGCCAGCAGCGACAGACAGGGGAACACTGAAGCTTTCTTT. Translated, it gives CASSDRQGNTEAFF.

The sample holds one count of this clone. V and J are TRBV11-2 and TRBJ2-1, with 9 bases identical to TRBD2. V was clipped by 2 bases and J by 6 bases; unmatched bases: 5. This CDR3 spans 15 amino acids. CDR1 and CDR2 (germline): SGHAT, FQNNGV. CDR3 residues: CASSLTAGGINEQFF. CDR3 bases: TGTGCCAGCAGCTTAACAGCGGGAGGAATCAATGAGCAGTTCTTC.

This chain uses TRBV6-5 with TRBJ2-7; D remains ambiguous. CDR3 length: 13 residues. V lost 6 bases and J lost 5, with 14 bases in between. The germline CDR1 and CDR2 sequences are MNHEY and SVGAGI. DNA of the CDR3: TGTGCCAGCAGCCTTCCTAGTACCCACGAGCAGTACTTC. Its protein product is CASSLPSTHEQYF.

The rearrangement uses TRBV28 and TRBJ2-7, with TRBD2 matching 13 bases. This CDR3 has 16 residues. The germline gives CDR1 MDHEN, CDR2 SYDVKM. J was trimmed by 5 bases and V by 0 bases; bases with no gene match: 4. CDR3 amino acids: CASSLWTSGRIHEQYF. In nucleotides, the CDR3 is TGTGCCAGCAGTTTATGGACTAGCGGGAGGATCCACGAGCAGTACTTC.

This clone was detected once. The V gene is TRBV29-1, the J gene TRBJ1-1, with no clear D. The CDR3 contains 14 residues. The V end lost 7 bases, the J end lost 0 bases, and 15 bases lay between the germline ends. CDR1 is SQVTM and CDR2 is ANQGSEA in the germline V gene. The CDR3 coding sequence is TGCAGCGCCGCTACAGAAACCATGAACACTGAAGCTTTCTTT. This sequence encodes CSAATETMNTEAFF.

J is TRBJ1-4 and V is TRBV27; D possibly corresponds to TRBD1 (6 bases). Trimming stripped 6 bases from V and 5 bases from J, with 16 bases between. The CDR3 totals 15 residues. Germline V gene lookup returns CDR1 MNHEY and CDR2 SMNVEV (reference sequence). The CDR3 DNA reads TGTGCCAGCAGGCCCTGGGGACAAGGCAATGAAAAACTGTTTTTT. Protein product: CASRPWGQGNEKLFF.

The V call is TRBV2, the J call TRBJ2-5; TRBD2 matches 9 bases. V shed 6 bases and J 4 bases; nucleotides not matched to a gene: 6. The CDR3 has 14 amino acids. The germline gives CDR1 SNHLY, CDR2 FYNNEI. This CDR3 is CASRSLAGTETQYF. The CDR3 DNA is TGTGCCAGCAGATCCCTAGCGGGAACAGAGACCCAGTACTTC. The full variable domain, completed using reference TRBV2 and TRBJ2-5, is EPEVTQTPSHQVTQMGQEVILRCVPISNHLYFYWYRQILGQKVEFLVSFYNNEISEKSEIFDDQFSVERPDGSNFTLKIRSTKLEDSAMYFCASRSLAGTETQYFGPGTRLLVL.

The chain uses TRBV27 and TRBJ2-5; 7 positions match TRBD1. The germline CDR1 and CDR2 sequences are MNHEY and SMNVEV (reference sequence). V lost 3 bases, J lost 5 bases, and 6 bases stayed unmatched. CDR3 length: 14 amino acids. The CDR3 reads CASSFGGRGETQYF. The CDR3 region has the DNA TGTGCCAGCAGTTTCGGTGGCAGGGGGGAGACCCAGTACTTC.

The CDR3 DNA reads as TGTGCCACCAGCAGAGTCTGGCGGGGCCGAGCCACGAAGACCACAGATACGCAGTATTTT. Protein product: CATSRVWRGRATKTTDTQYF. This chain uses TRBV15 with TRBJ2-3, with D possibly matching TRBD2 (6 bases). Germline V gives CDR1 LNHNV, CDR2 YYDKDF (reference sequence). The V gene lost 1 base and the J gene lost 2 bases, with 25 bases spanning the gap. The CDR3 spans 20 residues.

The chain combines TRBV2 with TRBJ1-1, with D perhaps TRBD1 (6 bases). CDR3 length equals 18 residues. Trimming left V 6 bases short and J 0 bases short, with 23 bases between. Germline loops: CDR1 SNHLY, CDR2 FYNNEI. DNA of the CDR3: TGTGCCAGCAGGAAAGGATCCGGGACACTTATGATGAACACTGAAGCTTTCTTT. It is translated as CASRKGSGTLMMNTEAFF.

This clone occurred once. The chain combines TRBV28 with TRBJ2-6; 9 bases fit TRBD1. CDR1 and CDR2 from the germline V gene are MDHEN and SYDVKM. The CDR3 sequence is 16 residues long. Trimming took 4 bases from V and 0 from J; bases not matched to a gene: 1. The CDR3 sequence: CASSSTGGSGANVLTF. The DNA of the CDR3 is TGTGCCAGCAGTTCGACAGGGGGCTCTGGGGCCAACGTCCTGACTTTC.

The chain combines TRBV20-1 with TRBJ2-3, with D perhaps matching TRBD2 (6 bases). From germline, CDR1 is DFQATT and CDR2 SNEGSKA (reference sequence). The CDR3 runs to 14 residues. V lost 3 bases, J lost 4 bases, and 14 bases lay in between. CDR3 loop: CSASKLARADTQYF. DNA for the CDR3: TGCAGTGCTAGTAAACTAGCTAGGGCAGATACGCAGTATTTT.